A selection of T cell receptor beta chains follows, all from one sample in a study of blood T cell repertoires in COVID-19. Libraries were prepared by immunoSEQ multiplex PCR; TCRdb keeps only in-frame clonotypes and omits some of them. Found here are approximately 220,000 clones, about 85% of them singletons; the top ten hold 0.72%. The material sequenced was peripheral blood. The receptor source for this set is a man between 35 and 55 years old with acute or convalescent COVID-19. The conserved cysteine and the conserved F or W are not part of the CDR3 here. Fields, in order: V gene, J gene, clone size, D gene, CDR3 protein. D genes are given only for firm matches. Clone size, where shown, is once, few, many, or a class for clones that have expanded.

TRBV19	TRBJ1-2	many	.	ASSIGLSYGYT
TRBV24-1	TRBJ1-1	.	.	ATSDLNVVAMNTEAF
TRBV11-2	TRBJ2-1	.	TRBD2	ASSLEPGLAGYEQF
TRBV11-2	TRBJ2-5	.	.	ASSSQETQY
TRBV5-1	TRBJ2-2	.	TRBD2	ASSEASGPATGELF
TRBV19	TRBJ2-7	once	.	ASSGGRAYEQY
TRBV27	TRBJ2-7	.	.	ASSSPWSSYEQY
TRBV11-2	TRBJ2-5	.	.	ASSFVLAGETQY
TRBV6-2/TRBV6-3	TRBJ2-7	.	TRBD1	ASSYVAGQGAYEQY
TRBV27	TRBJ1-6	.	.	ASKQNNSPLH
TRBV5-6	TRBJ2-7	.	TRBD1	ASSMDRSYEQY
TRBV11-2	TRBJ2-2	.	.	ASSLIWGRKLTGELF
TRBV6-6	TRBJ2-2	.	.	ASSWGGDNTGELF
TRBV6-5	TRBJ2-1	once	TRBD2	ASSLLAGVNNEQF
TRBV27	TRBJ2-7	.	TRBD1	ASSSGQASYEQY
TRBV18	TRBJ2-7	.	TRBD1	ASSPPDRAYEQY
TRBV4-1	TRBJ2-7	once	TRBD1	ASSQVLKGADEQY
TRBV4-1	TRBJ1-2	.	.	ASSQGPGLDGYT
TRBV11-3	TRBJ2-1	.	.	ASSFRGDPYNEQF
TRBV3-1/TRBV3-2	TRBJ1-2	once	.	ASSQEPRYYGYT
TRBV5-1	TRBJ1-1	.	TRBD1	ASRDRGTEAF
TRBV15	TRBJ2-5	.	TRBD1	ATETGQKGTQY
TRBV27	TRBJ2-7	.	TRBD1	ASSLRRQGYEQY
TRBV7-9	TRBJ1-2	once	.	ASSLVPTAVSFYGYT
TRBV13	TRBJ1-2	.	.	ASSERGSNYGYT
TRBV5-4	TRBJ2-7	.	TRBD1	ASSSEPQGAYEQY
TRBV5-1	TRBJ1-1	.	TRBD1	ASTPTGVSTEAF
TRBV9	TRBJ1-2	.	.	ASSVDPANYGYT
TRBV7-2	TRBJ1-4	.	TRBD1	ASSLGQGYEKLF
TRBV3-1/TRBV3-2	TRBJ1-1	once	.	ASSQGGGLTEAF
TRBV28	TRBJ2-7	.	TRBD2	ASIASVGGGLAGPREQY
TRBV7-3	TRBJ2-1	few	.	ASSPEGNEQF
TRBV7-2	TRBJ2-5	.	.	ASSYQVGGKETQY
TRBV28	TRBJ2-3	.	TRBD2	ASSEALAGEGTQY
TRBV2	TRBJ2-7	.	.	ASITSRIYEQY
TRBV18	TRBJ1-3	few	.	ASSPNTGSGNTIY
TRBV7-9	TRBJ1-1	.	.	ASSPRGLPGFLNTEAF
TRBV19	TRBJ1-1	few	TRBD1	ASSIRQGAEAF
TRBV10-2	TRBJ2-7	.	.	ASSDRRTYEQY
TRBV28	TRBJ2-7	.	TRBD1	ASSFKTLDRVFYEQY
TRBV9	TRBJ2-7	.	TRBD1	ASSIQGQGASEQY
TRBV11-2	TRBJ2-7	.	.	ASSRNLREQY
TRBV11-3	TRBJ2-7	.	.	ASSYTKGSYEQY
TRBV11-2	TRBJ2-1	.	TRBD2	ASSLVSLAGYNEQF
TRBV27	TRBJ2-3	few	TRBD2	ASSLWREDTDTQY
TRBV9	TRBJ2-2	.	TRBD1	ASRGQGTNTGELF
TRBV11-2	TRBJ2-1	.	TRBD2	ASSSGTSYNEQF
TRBV7-2	TRBJ2-5	.	TRBD2	ASSLDPLAGARETQY
TRBV4-1	TRBJ2-2	.	.	ASSQVRGSKGTGELF
TRBV11-2	TRBJ2-7	many	.	ASSSEVGGPYEQY
TRBV7-2	TRBJ2-1	.	TRBD2	ASSFKREGHEQF
TRBV28	TRBJ2-1	.	.	ASRWTGRGEQF
TRBV20-1	TRBJ1-4	.	.	SGSQGPTLF
TRBV2	TRBJ1-1	.	TRBD1	ASSEGTGGATAF
TRBV28	TRBJ2-1	once	TRBD2	ASSLGGRAYNEQF
TRBV9	TRBJ1-1	.	TRBD1	ASSFDRVDTEAF
TRBV4-3	TRBJ2-7	once	TRBD2	ASSPGYLGTSGSHEQY